This T cell receptor (beta chain) is drawn from a study of blood T cells in healthy people across ages. Study results and caveats: As naive T cell percentage varied, TCR beta diversity correlated strongly with it.

This clonotype was found once. The antigen remains unidentified. At one end, the junction sequence differs from germline, possibly due to a read error. This CDR3 is built from 13 residues. Germline values: CDR1 KGHSH, CDR2 LQKENI. PCR was performed a second time for about 6 to 12 cycles using a sample-barcoded 5' primer and a J-beta primer mix. One entry per CDR3 protein, called by TCRdb with MiXCR from the 5' RACE reads. The sample lists over 1,500,000 distinct CDR3 sequences; about 39% were seen once. Investigators took about 9.1 milliliters of peripheral blood from every donor. The rearrangement links TRBV18 to TRBJ2-1, with a weak D call TRBD1 (5 bases). Material for sequencing was blood. This receptor was obtained from a human donor in good health. CDR3 sequence: CASSPPGHNEQVF. For the CDR3, the DNA is TGTGCCAGCTCACCACCGGGGCACAATGAGCAGGTCTTC.